This TCR beta chain derives from a study of T-cell memory formation after mild COVID-19 (dated by TCRdb to the early 2020s). At the level of the whole study: TCR sequence clusters from the two donors were found to be largely donor specific. Longitudinal TCRalpha and TCRbeta repertoire sequencing tracked T-cell clones expanding and contracting after mild COVID-19 in a couple of donors. Two young, previously healthy adult volunteers made up the cohort, one male and one female. On the study overall, not on this receptor specifically: The study covered only a couple of mild cases, and larger cohorts including severe cases with pre-infection samples were considered necessary. From day 15 to 85, contracting clones showed balanced CD4/CD8 phenotypes, whereas a second wave of clones that expanded from day 15 to 37 leaned towards CD4+. Some responding clones were detected in pre-infection memory, which suggested that pre-existing cross-reactive memory T cells had joined the SARS-CoV-2 response. Contracting CD4+ clones appeared mostly in the CM and EM memory subsets, whereas CD8+ clones were enriched in EMRA. SARS-CoV-2 specificity was not confirmed for the second-wave clones peaking on day 37.

Ficoll-Paque density gradient centrifugation was the method used to isolate PBMCs. Sequenced on an Illumina NovaSeq 6000. TCRalpha and TCRbeta cDNA libraries were built by 5'RACE with constant-segment primers, adding sample barcodes and unique molecular identifiers. RNA was extracted from every sample with Trizol reagent. Libraries were amplified in two PCR steps, with a second sample barcode and Illumina TruSeq adapters added in the second step. Sequencing of the libraries was done on an Illumina NovaSeq, producing 2 x 150 bp paired-end reads. Processing in the source paper ran as follows. With migec v1.2.7, reads were demultiplexed and then collapsed into UMI-guided consensus sequences. With mixcr v2.1.11, UMI consensuses were aligned to TRA and TRB V and J templates and assembled into clonotypes. Expanded or contracted clonotypes were those called significant by both edgeR and NoisET, with noise models trained on biological replicates. edgeR calls used a false discovery rate-adjusted p below 0.01 and a log2 fold-change threshold of 1. As an exploratory analysis of dynamics, max-normalized trajectories of the 1000 most abundant clonotypes were examined with PCA combined with hierarchical clustering. Separately sequenced CD4+ and CD8+ repertoires were used to assign the CD4 or CD8 phenotype of responding clones. In-frame beta chains were kept once TCRdb had trimmed the public reads at Q25 with fastp and called clones with MiXCR. Rows matching on CDR3 protein sequence are summarized as one entry with the most common DNA and genes. The V and J calls come from TCRdb's annotation, not from the publication. Here the sample has about 310,000 distinct CDR3 sequences; 15% to 20% occur a single time. The ten largest clonotypes hold about a fifth of the sample.

Comments on this clonotype: Which antigen it targets is not known. It has no much larger one-base neighbor in the sample; base qualities were not kept.

Deletion took 3 bases off V and 7 bases off J, with a span of 9 bases between the germline ends. The CDR3 runs 12 residues from the cysteine to the phenylalanine. Only CDR3 DNA remains: 36 bases, in frame from the first base. The receptor comes from a man aged 18 to 35 who had mild COVID-19 (a few samples of this study predate the infection). The sample titles of this study are shuffled in the database, so cell type and time point are left out; the donor was told from shared clones. Sequencing was performed on PBMCs or a T cell subset sorted from them (not recorded which). Rearrangement joined TRBV12-3 or TRBV12-4 to TRBJ1-2; TRBD1 is perhaps the D gene, given 5 matching bases. The CDR3 here reads CASSFERGGYTF. The DNA is TGTGCCAGCAGTTTTGAGAGGGGTGGCTACACCTTC.